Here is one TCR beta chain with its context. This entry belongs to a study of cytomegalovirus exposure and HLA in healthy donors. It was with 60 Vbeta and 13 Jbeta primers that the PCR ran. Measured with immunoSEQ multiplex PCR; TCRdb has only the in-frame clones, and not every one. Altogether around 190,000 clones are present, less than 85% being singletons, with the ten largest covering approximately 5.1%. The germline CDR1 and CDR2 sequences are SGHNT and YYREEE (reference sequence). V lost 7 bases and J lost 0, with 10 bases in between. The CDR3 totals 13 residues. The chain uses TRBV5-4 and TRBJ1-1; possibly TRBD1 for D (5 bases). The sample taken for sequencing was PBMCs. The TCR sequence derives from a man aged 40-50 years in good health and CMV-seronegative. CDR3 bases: TGTGCCAGCGGGGGAGGAATGAACACTGAAGCTTTCTTT. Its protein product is CASGGGMNTEAFF.